These T cell receptor beta chains were read from a single sample in a study of identical twins. Each CDR3 protein is one row after TCRdb ran MiXCR on the 5' RACE reads. Among a few hundred thousand distinct CDR3 sequences, about 24% were seen once, and the ten largest hold roughly 3%. The same sample was also studied in work on T cells expressing NK-cell markers.

What was sequenced was CD4+ T cells sorted from blood. These receptors were taken from a woman aged 18-29 years in good health. Both conserved end residues are part of each CDR3. A D gene is named only where the DNA matches it firmly. Not every row has a clone size; where given, it reads once, few, many or a size class.

V	size	J	D	DNA	CDR3
TRBV1	many	TRBJ2-4	-	TGCACCAGCAGCCAGGGATCAGCCAAAAACATTCAGTACTTC	CTSSQGSAKNIQYF
TRBV5-1	-	TRBJ2-3	-	TGCGCCAGCAGCTCCGACAGATCAGATACGCAGTATTTT	CASSSDRSDTQYF
TRBV20-1	-	TRBJ1-1	-	TGCAGTGCTAGGGCCCACACTGAAGCTTTCTTT	CSARAHTEAFF
TRBV4-3	-	TRBJ1-2	-	TGCGCCAGCAGCCAAGATCTGAACCTCGTCTATGGCTACACCTTC	CASSQDLNLVYGYTF
TRBV7-9	-	TRBJ1-3	-	TGTGCCAGCCCCAGGGACTCTGGAAACACCATATATTTT	CASPRDSGNTIYF
TRBV29-1	once	TRBJ2-5	-	TGCAGCGCCGAGCAGGGCGCCGCGGGGGAGACCCAGTACTTC	CSAEQGAAGETQYF
TRBV5-1	-	TRBJ1-1	-	TGCGCCAGCAGAGGGGCGGGGCGTACTGAAGCTTTCTTT	CASRGAGRTEAFF
TRBV5-6	few	TRBJ2-3	-	TGTGCCAGCAGCGCGGGGTCCTTATCTAGTACGCAGTATTTT	CASSAGSLSSTQYF
TRBV7-2	many	TRBJ2-5	-	TGTGCCAGCAGCTTAGAACGGGAAGAGACCCAGTACTTC	CASSLEREETQYF
TRBV5-1	few	TRBJ2-2	-	TGCGCCAGCAGCTTGCAGGAGGGGCTTGACGGGGAGCTGTTTTTT	CASSLQEGLDGELFF
TRBV10-3	-	TRBJ2-3	-	TGTGCCATCAGTGAGCCCGGAGGGGTAGCAAGTACGCAGTATTTT	CAISEPGGVASTQYF
TRBV20-1	-	TRBJ2-7	-	TGCAGTGCCCTAACCCCAGGCCTCTACGAGCAGTACTTC	CSALTPGLYEQYF
TRBV7-2	few	TRBJ2-2	-	TGTGCCAGCAGCTTAGTGCGGGGAGGAACCGGGGAGCTGTTTTTT	CASSLVRGGTGELFF
TRBV5-1	-	TRBJ2-7	-	TGCGCCAGCACCCCGACCGGGCCCGGGGCCTACGAGCAGTACTTC	CASTPTGPGAYEQYF
TRBV20-1	-	TRBJ2-1	-	TGCAGTGCTATTTTCATCAAGGCTAGTTGGGGGGCATACAATGAGCAGTTCTTC	CSAIFIKASWGAYNEQFF
TRBV10-3	-	TRBJ2-7	TRBD1	TGTGCCATCAGCCCGGGACAGCAGTACGAGCAGTACTTC	CAISPGQQYEQYF
TRBV5-1	-	TRBJ2-7	-	TGCGCCAGCAGCCGTAACAGGGGAGGATCCTACGAGCAGTACTTC	CASSRNRGGSYEQYF
TRBV6-1	-	TRBJ1-2	TRBD1	TGTGCCAGCACCCAGGGGGCTATGGGTGGCTACACCTTC	CASTQGAMGGYTF
TRBV5-1	few	TRBJ2-3	TRBD2	TGCGCCAGCAGCTTGGGGACTAGCGGGGGAGTGAGGGATACGCAGTATTTT	CASSLGTSGGVRDTQYF
TRBV4-2	-	TRBJ1-6	-	TGTGCCAGCAGCCAAGGAGGGGTCGGGCGGACTTATAATTCACCCCTCCACTTT	CASSQGGVGRTYNSPLHF
TRBV29-1	few	TRBJ2-3	TRBD1	TGCAGCTCTGTGAGGATGGGGACAGGGGATATAGATACGCAGTATTTT	CSSVRMGTGDIDTQYF
TRBV12-3/TRBV12-4	-	TRBJ2-7	TRBD2	TGTGCCACCCCCAGCAGTACAGGGGGACTAGCGGGTAGCTACGAGCAGTACTTC	CATPSSTGGLAGSYEQYF
TRBV10-2	-	TRBJ2-3	-	TGCGCCAGCAGCCTCAGGGGAGGGGGCACAGATACGCAGTATTTT	CASSLRGGGTDTQYF
TRBV15	-	TRBJ2-7	-	TGTGCCACCGGCCGGCAGCGGGCGGACGAGCAGTACTTC	CATGRQRADEQYF
TRBV6-5	-	TRBJ2-1	-	TGTGCCAGCAGTTACGCCAGCATCACCTACAATGAGCAGTTCTTC	CASSYASITYNEQFF
TRBV10-2	-	TRBJ1-2	TRBD1	TGCGCCAGCAGGCCCCAGGACAGGGAAAACTATGGCTACACCTTC	CASRPQDRENYGYTF
TRBV20-1	few	TRBJ2-1	-	TGCAGTGCTACAACAGGGAGGAACAATGAGCAGTTCTTC	CSATTGRNNEQFF
TRBV29-1	-	TRBJ1-4	TRBD1	TGCAGCGTTCGGGACAGGGTTCGAAATGAAAAACTGTTTTTT	CSVRDRVRNEKLFF
TRBV20-1	few	TRBJ2-1	TRBD1	TGCAGAACCGGGACAGGCAATGAGCAGTTCTTC	CRTGTGNEQFF
TRBV5-4	-	TRBJ2-2	-	TGTGCCAGCAGCCGAAGCAGGGACACCGGGGAGCTGTTTTTT	CASSRSRDTGELFF
TRBV3-1	few	TRBJ1-2	-	TGTGCCAGCAGCCAAGATCGTGGGGTAGCTGGCTACACCTTC	CASSQDRGVAGYTF
TRBV20-1	few	TRBJ2-1	TRBD2	TGCAGTGCTAGACTAGCGGGGGGAGACAATGAGCAGTTCTTC	CSARLAGGDNEQFF
TRBV6-5	few	TRBJ2-2	-	TGTGCCAGCGGTGGTAACACCGGGGAGCTGTTTTTT	CASGGNTGELFF
TRBV6-5	-	TRBJ2-3	TRBD1	TGTGCCAGCAGTTCGGACAGGGGCCCCACAGATACGCAGTATTTT	CASSSDRGPTDTQYF
TRBV5-6	-	TRBJ2-5	TRBD2	TGTGCCAGCAGTCACCCCCGGGGGGGACGAGAGACCCAGTACTTC	CASSHPRGGRETQYF
TRBV2	few	TRBJ1-5	TRBD1	TGTGCCAGCAGAAGAGGGACAGCCGACAATCAGCCCCAGCATTTT	CASRRGTADNQPQHF
TRBV20-1	few	TRBJ1-2	-	TGCAGTGCTGCCCGTAGGGACTATGGCTACACCTTC	CSAARRDYGYTF
TRBV20-1	few	TRBJ2-3	-	TGCAGTGCTCGAAGAACAGGACGGGATACGCAGTATTTT	CSARRTGRDTQYF
TRBV12-3/TRBV12-4	many	TRBJ2-2	-	TGTGCCAGCAGTGTCTCCCGGAGGACCGGGGAGCTGTTTTTT	CASSVSRRTGELFF
TRBV7-8	-	TRBJ2-5	-	TGTGCCAGCAGCTCCCCCTCGACCGCACAGAACCAGTACTTC	CASSSPSTAQNQYF
TRBV6-5	-	TRBJ2-1	TRBD2	TGTGCCAGCAGTTACTCTTTAGCGGGAGGTGCGAATGAGCAGTTCTTC	CASSYSLAGGANEQFF
TRBV11-2	-	TRBJ2-2	-	TGTGCCAGCAGCTTAGATACTAGCTCCCGCACCGGGGAGCTGTTTTTT	CASSLDTSSRTGELFF
TRBV4-1	-	TRBJ2-7	-	TGCGCCAGCAGCCACCAGGTCTCCTACGAGCAGTACTTC	CASSHQVSYEQYF
TRBV12-3/TRBV12-4	few	TRBJ2-5	TRBD2	TGTGCCAGCAGTCTAGGACTAGCGGGAGGAACAGAGACCCAGTACTTC	CASSLGLAGGTETQYF
TRBV7-9	once	TRBJ2-5	-	TGTGCCAGCAGCTTAGCGGAAACAGCCCAAGAGACCCAGTACTTC	CASSLAETAQETQYF
TRBV27	few	TRBJ1-2	-	TGTGCCACTAAAAGGGCAGGCACCTATGGCTACACCTTC	CATKRAGTYGYTF
TRBV5-1	-	TRBJ2-7	TRBD1	TGCGCCAGCAGCGGACGCAAGGGACAGTCCTACGAGCAGTACTTC	CASSGRKGQSYEQYF
TRBV27	-	TRBJ2-7	TRBD2	TGTGCCAGCAGTTTATCGCTAGCGGGATACTACGAGCAGTACTTC	CASSLSLAGYYEQYF
TRBV7-8	-	TRBJ1-6	-	TGTGCCAGCAGCCCGACAAGGTTTCTAAATTCACCCCTCCACTTT	CASSPTRFLNSPLHF
TRBV7-8	many	TRBJ2-3	TRBD1	TGTGCCAGCAGCAGGGGGCGGACAGCAGATACGCAGTATTTT	CASSRGRTADTQYF
TRBV12-3/TRBV12-4	-	TRBJ2-6	-	TGTGCCAGCAGTGCCGTGTTTGGACCCTCTGGGGCCAACGTCCTGACTTTC	CASSAVFGPSGANVLTF
TRBV5-1	-	TRBJ2-3	-	TGCGCCAGCAGCTCCCGGAACCAAATAGATACGCAGTATTTT	CASSSRNQIDTQYF
TRBV2	few	TRBJ1-6	-	TGTGCCAGCAGCCGAGGGGTACCCTATAATTCACCCCTCCACTTT	CASSRGVPYNSPLHF